This T cell receptor beta chain originates from a study of monozygotic twins with cystic fibrosis. The study, taken as a whole, reports: J usage was most co-twin-similar in 8 of 16 pairs, V in 13. Clonality was generally low (median around 0.01), higher in the most severe patients.

A note on this clone: Its target is unknown.

Method: immunoSEQ multiplex PCR; TCRdb's copy keeps in-frame clones and lacks some. The sample records around 9,500 clones, over 98% being singletons. Germline CDR1 and CDR2: MNHNY and SVGAGI (reference sequence). The CDR3 loop spans 14 amino acids. With 0 bases removed from V and 2 bases from J, the gap between germline ends came to 8 bases. The chain has TRBV6-6 and TRBJ2-7; D is perhaps TRBD2 (5 bases). The TCR comes from a girl aged 2 to 9 with cystic fibrosis. Source material: blood. The chain's CDR3 is CASSYSARAYEQYF. For the CDR3, the DNA is TGTGCCAGCAGTTACTCGGCGAGGGCCTACGAGCAGTACTTC.